A selection of T cell receptor beta chains follows, all from one sample in a study of PD-L1 blockade in urothelial cancer. TCRdb's copy holds only in-frame clones and misses some; the assay was immunoSEQ multiplex PCR. In the table there are roughly 100,000 clones, approximately 87% of which are singletons. Sequenced material: PBMCs, taken around atezolizumab (anti-PD-L1) treatment. The receptors shown here come from a man aged 65 to 79 with urothelial cancer. Each CDR3 is given with its conserved first and last residue. Fields, in order: clone size, J gene, D gene, V gene, CDR3 protein, CDR3 DNA. D genes are given only for firm matches. Clone size is shown for a subset of rows, as once, few, many or a class of expanded clone.

.,TRBJ1-4,.,TRBV5-1,CASSLGGTRGNEKLFF,TGCGCCAGCAGCTTGGGTGGCACTCGGGGAAATGAAAAACTGTTTTTT
.,TRBJ1-1,TRBD1,TRBV9,CASSVGQVNTEAFF,TGTGCCAGCAGCGTCGGACAGGTGAACACTGAAGCTTTCTTT
.,TRBJ2-1,.,TRBV5-5,CASSPDSHQFF,TGTGCCAGCAGTCCTGACAGCCACCAGTTCTTC
once,TRBJ2-5,.,TRBV7-9,CASSLGLAPETQYF,TGTGCCAGCAGCTTAGGGCTAGCCCCAGAGACCCAGTACTTC
.,TRBJ2-3,.,TRBV20-1,CSAGDTDTQYF,TGCAGTGCCGGAGACACAGATACGCAGTATTTT
.,TRBJ2-3,.,TRBV6-5,CASRSQRGGPDTQYF,TGTGCCAGCAGGTCCCAGCGAGGAGGCCCAGATACGCAGTATTTT
.,TRBJ1-2,.,TRBV30,CAWSVRQAAGYTF,TGTGCCTGGAGTGTCCGACAGGCAGCCGGCTACACCTTC
few,TRBJ1-2,.,TRBV4-1,CASSQTVFYGYTF,TGCGCCAGCAGCCAAACAGTTTTCTATGGCTACACCTTC
.,TRBJ2-7,TRBD1,TRBV11-1,CASSRPQTTGGGGYEQYF,TGTGCCAGCAGTCGCCCCCAGACCACAGGGGGCGGTGGGTACGAGCAGTACTTC
.,TRBJ2-1,TRBD2,TRBV10-3,CAISVAGGPSGEQFF,TGTGCCATCAGCGTAGCGGGGGGGCCGTCGGGTGAGCAGTTCTTC
.,TRBJ2-1,TRBD2,TRBV2,CASSPPGLAGDNEQFF,TGTGCCAGCAGTCCCCCGGGACTAGCGGGGGACAATGAGCAGTTCTTC
.,TRBJ1-3,.,TRBV5-1,CASSLGLGGLETGNTIYF,TGCGCCAGCAGCTTGGGTCTAGGGGGTCTGGAGACTGGAAACACCATATATTTT
.,TRBJ2-3,TRBD1,TRBV7-6,CASSLGAGGFSTDTQYF,TGTGCCAGCAGCTTAGGCGCAGGGGGTTTTAGCACAGATACGCAGTATTTT
few,TRBJ1-1,.,TRBV11-2,CASSLALTGNTEAFF,TGTGCCAGCAGCTTAGCCCTGACAGGGAACACTGAAGCTTTCTTT
.,TRBJ1-3,.,TRBV5-8,CASSLGAGYGNTIYF,TGTGCCAGCAGCTTGGGGGCAGGGTATGGAAACACCATATATTTT
.,TRBJ2-3,TRBD2,TRBV5-1,CASSLATGTSGTDTQYF,TGCGCCAGCAGCTTGGCCACCGGGACTAGCGGCACAGATACGCAGTATTTT
.,TRBJ2-7,.,TRBV5-1,CASSPMREPEQYF,TGCGCCAGCAGCCCAATGAGGGAACCCGAGCAGTACTTC
.,TRBJ1-5,TRBD1,TRBV2,CASSFGQGNQPQHF,TGTGCCAGCAGTTTCGGACAGGGAAATCAGCCCCAGCATTTT
.,TRBJ2-5,TRBD1,TRBV30,CAWSYNRGETQYF,TGTGCCTGGAGCTACAACAGGGGGGAGACCCAGTACTTC
.,TRBJ2-3,TRBD1,TRBV6-1,CASGQGDFGTDTQYF,TGTGCCTCGGGACAGGGGGATTTCGGCACAGATACGCAGTATTTT
.,TRBJ1-1,.,TRBV27,CASSPPRRGDTEAFF,TGTGCCAGCAGTCCCCCTCGCCGCGGTGACACTGAAGCTTTCTTT
.,TRBJ2-7,.,TRBV30,CAWSDERAYEQYF,TGTGCCTGGAGTGACGAGCGGGCCTACGAGCAGTACTTC
.,TRBJ2-7,.,TRBV7-2,CASSNLHGGREQYF,TGTGCCAGCAGCAATCTCCATGGTGGGCGTGAGCAGTACTTC
.,TRBJ2-5,TRBD2,TRBV5-4,CASSPTSERETQYF,TGTGCCAGCAGCCCGACTAGCGAGCGAGAGACCCAGTACTTC
.,TRBJ1-2,.,TRBV30,CAWSVPGVFYGYTF,TGTGCCTGGAGTGTACCGGGGGTCTTTTATGGCTACACCTTC
.,TRBJ2-3,.,TRBV4-3,CASSQGSGSTDTQYF,TGCGCCAGCAGCCAAGGAAGCGGCAGCACAGATACGCAGTATTTT
.,TRBJ2-1,.,TRBV11-3,CASSLDQGSNEQFF,TGTGCCAGCAGCTTAGATCAAGGGAGCAATGAGCAGTTCTTC
.,TRBJ1-2,TRBD1,TRBV5-1,CASSTDRETNYGYTF,TGCGCCAGCAGCACGGACAGGGAGACCAACTATGGCTACACCTTC
.,TRBJ1-4,.,TRBV15,CATSRVGGSNEKLFF,TGTGCCACCAGCAGAGTCGGGGGATCTAATGAAAAACTGTTTTTT